This T cell receptor beta chain originates from a study of control samples from healthy donors and cancer patients. Trimming removed 3 bases from V and 2 bases from J, with 17 bases in between. CDR3 size: 18 residues. Per germline, CDR1 KGHSH and CDR2 LQKENI. Method: immunoSEQ multiplex PCR; TCRdb's copy keeps in-frame clones and lacks some. The sample has approximately 89,000 clones; 80% to 90% are singletons. The chain uses TRBV18 and TRBJ2-6, with D possibly called TRBD1 or TRBD2 (5 bases each). The sequence was collected from a man aged 50 or older in good health. Sequencing input: blood. CDR3 DNA sequence: TGTGCCAGCTCACCTCGGACTTCCGACAGTGCTGGGGCCAACGTCCTGACTTTC. The encoded protein is CASSPRTSDSAGANVLTF.